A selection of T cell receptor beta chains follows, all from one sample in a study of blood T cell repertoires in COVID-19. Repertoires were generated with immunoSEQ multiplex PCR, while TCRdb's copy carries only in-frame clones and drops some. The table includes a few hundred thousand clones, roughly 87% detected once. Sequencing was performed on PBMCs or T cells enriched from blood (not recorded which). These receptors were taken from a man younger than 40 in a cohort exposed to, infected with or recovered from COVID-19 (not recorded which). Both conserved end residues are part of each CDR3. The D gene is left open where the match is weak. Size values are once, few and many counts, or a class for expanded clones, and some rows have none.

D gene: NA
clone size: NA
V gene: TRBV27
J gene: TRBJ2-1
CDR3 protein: CASSNARTDQLGVGNEQFF
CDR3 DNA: TGTGCCAGCAGCAATGCCCGCACAGACCAGCTCGGGGTGGGCAATGAGCAGTTCTTC

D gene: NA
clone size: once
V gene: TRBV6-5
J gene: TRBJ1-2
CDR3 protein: CASNPGGPNYGYTF
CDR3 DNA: TGTGCCAGCAACCCCGGCGGCCCTAACTATGGCTACACCTTC

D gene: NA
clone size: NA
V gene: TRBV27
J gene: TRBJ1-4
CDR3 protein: CAGRGGEKLFF
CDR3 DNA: TGTGCCGGCCGGGGGGGTGAAAAACTGTTTTTT

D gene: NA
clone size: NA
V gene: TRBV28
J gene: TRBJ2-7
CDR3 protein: CASSTTPPEQYF
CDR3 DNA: TGTGCCAGCAGTACTACCCCCCCCGAGCAGTACTTC

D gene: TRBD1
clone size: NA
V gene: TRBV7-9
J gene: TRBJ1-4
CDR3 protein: CASSFTGEGTNEKLFF
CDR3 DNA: TGTGCCAGCAGCTTTACAGGGGAAGGGACTAATGAAAAACTGTTTTTT

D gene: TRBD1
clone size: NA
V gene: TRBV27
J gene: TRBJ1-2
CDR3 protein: CASSLGGGGVGYGYTF
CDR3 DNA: TGTGCCAGCAGTTTAGGAGGGGGCGGGGTAGGCTATGGCTACACCTTC

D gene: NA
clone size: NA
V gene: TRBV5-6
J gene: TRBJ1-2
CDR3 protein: CASTLTPENYGYTF
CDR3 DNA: TGTGCCAGCACCCTCACCCCCGAGAACTATGGCTACACCTTC

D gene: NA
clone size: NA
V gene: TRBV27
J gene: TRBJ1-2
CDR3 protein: CASSGHHRDQGSYTF
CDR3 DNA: TGTGCCAGCAGTGGACACCACAGGGACCAGGGCTCCTACACCTTC

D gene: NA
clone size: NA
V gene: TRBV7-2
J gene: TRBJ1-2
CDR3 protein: CASSLGVGQRPNYGYTF
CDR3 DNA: TGTGCCAGCAGCTTAGGAGTTGGACAGCGACCTAACTATGGCTACACCTTC

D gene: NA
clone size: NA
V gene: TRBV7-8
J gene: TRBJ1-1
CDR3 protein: CASSLNSGHWTEAFF
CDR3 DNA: TGTGCCAGCAGCTTAAATTCAGGGCACTGGACTGAAGCTTTCTTT

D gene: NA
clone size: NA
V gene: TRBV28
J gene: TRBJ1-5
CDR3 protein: CASSSPGSLNQPQHF
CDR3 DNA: TGTGCCAGCAGTTCACCGGGTTCCCTCAATCAGCCCCAGCATTTT

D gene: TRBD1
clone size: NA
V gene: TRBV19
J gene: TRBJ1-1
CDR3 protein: CASSIWTGWTNTEAFF
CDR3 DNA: TGTGCCAGTAGTATATGGACAGGGTGGACGAACACTGAAGCTTTCTTT

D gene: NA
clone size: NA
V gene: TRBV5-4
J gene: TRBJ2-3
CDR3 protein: CASSPRSDTQYF
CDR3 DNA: TGTGCCAGCAGCCCCCGGAGCGATACGCAGTATTTT

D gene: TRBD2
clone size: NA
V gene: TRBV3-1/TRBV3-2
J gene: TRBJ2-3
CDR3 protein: CASSLPGTSGAQDTQYF
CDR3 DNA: TGTGCCAGCAGCCTACCGGGGACTAGCGGAGCACAAGATACGCAGTATTTT

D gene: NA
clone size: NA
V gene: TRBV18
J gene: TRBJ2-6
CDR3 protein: CASSPSGGGASSGANVLTF
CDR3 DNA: TGTGCCAGCTCACCCTCCGGGGGAGGTGCTAGCTCTGGGGCCAACGTCCTGACTTTC

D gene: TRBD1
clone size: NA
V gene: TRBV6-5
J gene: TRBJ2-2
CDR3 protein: CASRQGVTGELFF
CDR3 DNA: TGTGCCAGCAGGCAGGGGGTAACCGGGGAGCTGTTTTTT

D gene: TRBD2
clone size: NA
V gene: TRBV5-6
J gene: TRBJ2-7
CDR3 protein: CASSLPRTSGRGYYEQYF
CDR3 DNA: TGTGCCAGCAGCTTACCTAGAACTAGCGGGAGGGGTTACTACGAGCAGTACTTC

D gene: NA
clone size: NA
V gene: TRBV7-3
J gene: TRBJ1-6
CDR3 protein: CASSLQGGLSPLHF
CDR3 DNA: TGTGCCAGCAGCTTACAGGGAGGGCTTTCACCCCTCCACTTT

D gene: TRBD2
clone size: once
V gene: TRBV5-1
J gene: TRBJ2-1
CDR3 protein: CASSLDPASGYNEQFF
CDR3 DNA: TGCGCCAGCAGCTTGGATCCGGCTAGCGGCTACAATGAGCAGTTCTTC

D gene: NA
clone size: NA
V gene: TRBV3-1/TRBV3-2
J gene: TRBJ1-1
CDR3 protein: CASSQLEGFSEAFF
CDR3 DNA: TGTGCCAGCAGCCAGCTAGAGGGCTTCTCTGAAGCTTTCTTT

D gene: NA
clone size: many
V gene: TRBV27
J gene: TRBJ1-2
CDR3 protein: CASSPRLTGPHGYTF
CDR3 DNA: TGTGCCAGCAGTCCTCGTCTTACAGGGCCCCATGGCTACACCTTC

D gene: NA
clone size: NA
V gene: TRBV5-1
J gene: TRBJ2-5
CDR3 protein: CASSLWRGETQYF
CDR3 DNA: TGCGCCAGCAGCTTGTGGAGGGGAGAGACCCAGTACTTC

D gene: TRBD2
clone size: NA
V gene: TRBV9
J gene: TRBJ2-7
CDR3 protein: CASSVTASGSYEQYF
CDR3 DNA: TGTGCCAGCAGCGTAACGGCTAGCGGGAGTTACGAGCAGTACTTC

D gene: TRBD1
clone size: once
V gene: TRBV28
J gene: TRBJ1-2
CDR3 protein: CASSPRPQGRLPLGYTF
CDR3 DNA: TGTGCCAGCAGTCCCCGCCCACAGGGGAGGTTGCCCCTTGGCTACACCTTC

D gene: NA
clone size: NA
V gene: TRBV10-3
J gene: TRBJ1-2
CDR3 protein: CAISEGGTGYGYTF
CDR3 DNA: TGTGCCATCAGTGAGGGGGGAACAGGGTATGGCTACACCTTC

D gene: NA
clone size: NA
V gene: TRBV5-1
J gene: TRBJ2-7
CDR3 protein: CASSLGASGVAYEQYF
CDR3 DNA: TGCGCCAGCAGCTTGGGGGCCTCAGGGGTGGCCTACGAGCAGTACTTC

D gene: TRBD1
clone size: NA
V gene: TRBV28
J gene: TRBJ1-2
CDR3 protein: CASSIRTGGLLRGYTF
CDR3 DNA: TGTGCCAGCAGTATTCGGACAGGGGGTCTTCTGCGGGGCTACACCTTC

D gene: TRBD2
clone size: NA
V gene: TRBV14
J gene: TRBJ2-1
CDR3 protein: CASSLQGLAEYNEQFF
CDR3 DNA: TGTGCCAGCAGCCTCCAGGGACTAGCGGAGTACAATGAGCAGTTCTTC

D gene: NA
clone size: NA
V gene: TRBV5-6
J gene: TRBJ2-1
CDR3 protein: CASSLSGFNEQFF
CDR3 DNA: TGTGCCAGCAGCTTGTCAGGGTTCAATGAGCAGTTCTTC

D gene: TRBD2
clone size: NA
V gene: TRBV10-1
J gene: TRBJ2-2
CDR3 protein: CASSESGLAANTGELFF
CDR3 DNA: TGCGCCAGCAGTGAGTCGGGGCTAGCGGCGAACACCGGGGAGCTGTTTTTT

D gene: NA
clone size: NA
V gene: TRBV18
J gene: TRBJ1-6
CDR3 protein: CASSTDSYNSPLHF
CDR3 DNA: TGTGCCAGCTCGACCGACAGTTATAATTCACCCCTCCACTTT

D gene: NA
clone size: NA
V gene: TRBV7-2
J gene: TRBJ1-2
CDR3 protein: CASSPKTSDYTF
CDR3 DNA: TGTGCCAGCAGCCCAAAGACATCAGACTACACCTTC

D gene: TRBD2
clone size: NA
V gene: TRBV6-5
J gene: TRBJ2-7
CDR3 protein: CASSYVVGGSFHEQYF
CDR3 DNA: TGTGCCAGCAGTTACGTCGTGGGGGGGAGCTTCCACGAGCAGTACTTC

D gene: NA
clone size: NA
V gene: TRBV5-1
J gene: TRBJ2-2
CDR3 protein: CASSLVGQRANTGELFF
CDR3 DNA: TGCGCCAGCAGCTTGGTGGGTCAGCGGGCGAACACCGGGGAGCTGTTTTTT

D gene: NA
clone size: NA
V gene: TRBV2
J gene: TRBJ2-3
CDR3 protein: CASSAERVTQYF
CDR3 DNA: TGTGCCAGCAGTGCGGAGAGGGTTACGCAGTATTTT

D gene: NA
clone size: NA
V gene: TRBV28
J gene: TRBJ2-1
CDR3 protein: CASRSSRNEQFF
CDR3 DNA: TGTGCCAGCAGGAGTAGCAGAAATGAGCAGTTCTTC

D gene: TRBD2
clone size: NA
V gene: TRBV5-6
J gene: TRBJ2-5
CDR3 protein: CASSFSASGSVKTQYF
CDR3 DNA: TGTGCCAGCAGCTTCTCGGCTAGCGGGAGCGTGAAGACCCAGTACTTC

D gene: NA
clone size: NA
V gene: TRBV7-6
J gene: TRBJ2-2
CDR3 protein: CASSPEARQAANTGELFF
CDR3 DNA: TGTGCCAGCAGCCCCGAGGCCCGACAGGCAGCGAACACCGGGGAGCTGTTTTTT

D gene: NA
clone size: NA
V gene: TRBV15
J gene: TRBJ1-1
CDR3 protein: CATSRDPREITEAFF
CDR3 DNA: TGTGCCACCAGCAGAGATCCCCGGGAGATAACTGAAGCTTTCTTT

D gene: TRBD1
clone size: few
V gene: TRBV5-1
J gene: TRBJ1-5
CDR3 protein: CASSPGDRDYQPQHF
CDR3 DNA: TGCGCCAGCAGCCCGGGAGACAGGGATTATCAGCCCCAGCATTTT